This entry describes one T cell receptor beta chain. Its matching antigen is unknown. This sample stems from a study of human T cells and chemical hapten exposure. Overall study findings and caveats: TCRs whose frequency exceeded 1 in 1000 remained the same following DPC sensitization.

TCRdb processed the RACE reads anew with MiXCR; each CDR3 protein has one entry. This sample carries over 85,000 distinct CDR3 sequences, about 8.7% of them seen once, and the ten largest clones take 2.9%. Time point of the sample: healthy volunteer bleed at 2 weeks. Total RNA extraction was carried out from unfractionated whole blood. The V gene's germline CDR1 is WSHSY and CDR2 SAAADI. Trimming left V 6 bases short and J 3 bases short, with 8 bases between. The length of the CDR3 is 12 residues. Sequenced: whole blood. This receptor was obtained from a female donor in good health. Some clones in this sample may be carry-over from other donors' samples. The chain is built from TRBV10-2 and TRBJ1-1, with D possibly matching TRBD1 (5 bases). CDR3 residues: CASSSGYTEAFF. CDR3 nucleotide sequence: TGCGCCAGCAGCTCAGGGTACACTGAAGCTTTCTTT.